This T cell receptor (beta chain) was identified in a study of post-analysis software for immune sequencing data. Study results and limitations: Four to six TRBV segments were significantly more frequent in patients than in controls. TRBV5-6, TRBV5-1 and TRBV20-1 were among these segments.

The CDR3 contains 14 residues. Germline loops: CDR1 MNHEY, CDR2 SVGAGI. Trimming shortened V by 6 bases and J by 5 bases, and 17 bases separated the two germline ends. Comment on this clonotype: The antigen remains undetermined.

Unique-molecular-identifier-tagged TCR beta cDNA libraries were used. Using its own MiXCR run on the PCR reads, TCRdb lists one record per CDR3 protein. The repertoire holds roughly 800,000 distinct CDR3 sequences, with approximately 57% as singletons. The V call is TRBV6-5, the J call TRBJ2-7; D unresolved. Sequenced input: blood. The receptor was derived from a girl between 10 and 17 years old with multiple sclerosis. The CDR3: CASRTNGRTDEQYF. CDR3 nucleotides: TGTGCCAGCAGAACCAACGGACGGACGGACGAGCAGTACTTC.